Following are 21 T cell receptor beta chains from one sample sequenced in a study of PD-L1 blockade in urothelial cancer. Sequencing was performed with immunoSEQ multiplex PCR; in TCRdb, only in-frame clones are kept and a portion is missing. The sample lists some 84,000 clones, approximately 90% seen once, with approximately 6% in the top ten. Here the sequenced sample was PBMCs, taken around atezolizumab (anti-PD-L1) treatment. The receptors were gathered from an older woman with urothelial cancer.

The rearrangement links TRBV7-2 to TRBJ2-2, with D possibly matching TRBD1 (6 bases). V dropped 4 bases and J dropped 1 base, with 10 bases sitting between them. Germline assignment: CDR1 SGHTA and CDR2 FQGNSA. The CDR3 consists of 15 residues. The CDR3 sequence is CASSSATGNTGELFF. Written as DNA, the CDR3 is TGTGCCAGCAGCTCCGCGACAGGGAACACCGGGGAGCTGTTTTTT.

The J gene is TRBJ1-2, the V gene TRBV6-1; D is perhaps TRBD1 (6 bases). The CDR3 spans 15 residues. Trimming pared 3 bases from V and 3 bases from J, leaving 14 bases between. Germline assignment: CDR1 MNHNS and CDR2 SASEGT. The CDR3, as DNA: TGTGCCAGCAGTGACACAGGGTTCCCCTACTATGGCTACACCTTC. It encodes CASSDTGFPYYGYTF.

This clone was counted a single time. The J gene is TRBJ2-1, the V gene TRBV9; D ambiguous. CDR1 SGDLS and CDR2 YYNGEE come from the germline V gene. V was cut by 2 bases and J by 5 bases, with 8 bases left in between. The CDR3 length is 13 residues. CDR3 DNA: TGTGCCAGCAGCGTCGGCAGGAACAATGAGCAGTTCTTC. It is translated as CASSVGRNNEQFF.

The rearrangement joins TRBV7-8 to TRBJ2-1, with D tentatively TRBD1 (5 bases). CDR1 and CDR2 (germline): SGHVS, FQNEAQ. The V end lost 5 bases, the J end lost 0 bases, and 14 bases lay between the germline ends. The CDR3 is 16 residues long. In DNA, the CDR3 is TGTGCCAGCAGCCAAGGGGCACCCCGCTCCTACAATGAGCAGTTCTTC. It specifies CASSQGAPRSYNEQFF. Filled out from reference TRBV7-8 and TRBJ2-1, the complete variable domain reads GAGVSQSPRYKVAKRGQDVALRCDPISGHVSLFWYQQALGQGPEFLTYFQNEAQLDKSGLPSDRFFAERPEGSVSTLKIQRTQQEDSAVYLCASSQGAPRSYNEQFFGPGTRLTVL.

This clone was counted once. This rearrangement joins TRBV15 to TRBJ2-7, with 9 bases lining up with TRBD2. This CDR3 comprises 15 residues. The V gene's germline CDR1 is LNHNV and CDR2 YYDKDF (reference sequence). The trim removed 1 base at V and 5 bases at J, leaving 6 bases unmatched. In DNA, the CDR3 is TGTGCCACCAGCAGAGGGAGCGGGGGGATTGACGAGCAGTACTTC. Its protein product is CATSRGSGGIDEQYF. Variable domain in full (rest from reference TRBV15 and TRBJ2-7): DAMVIQNPRYQVTQFGKPVTLSCSQTLNHNVMYWYQQKSSQAPKLLFHYYDKDFNNEADTPDNFQSRRPNTSFCFLDIRSPGLGDTAMYLCATSRGSGGIDEQYFGPGTRLTVT.

The chain uses TRBV7-6 and TRBJ1-5, with D unclear. Looked up from germline, CDR1 is SGHVS and CDR2 is FNYEAQ. The CDR3 sequence is 13 residues long. The ends were cut back, 0 bases at V and 13 bases at J, with 13 bases in the middle. The CDR3 coding sequence is TGTGCCAGCAGCTTAGCGGCGGGGAGGTATCAGCATTTT. Amino acid sequence: CASSLAAGRYQHF.

The J gene is TRBJ1-3, the V gene TRBV6-6, with D unresolved. Deletions cut 3 bases from V and 0 bases from J, with 9 bases between. The germline gives CDR1 MNHNY, CDR2 SVGAGI (reference sequence). The CDR3 consists of 15 residues. CDR3 nucleotide sequence: TGTGCCAGCAGTTATGAGGGTTTCTCTGGAAACACCATATATTTT. This translates into CASSYEGFSGNTIYF.

This chain connects TRBV6-1 to TRBJ1-1, with D unclear. Germline values: CDR1 MNHNS, CDR2 SASEGT. This CDR3 region has 13 residues. V was shortened by 0 bases and J by 7 bases, with 9 bases between the two germline ends. CDR3 sequence: CASSEARHYEAFF. Here the CDR3 DNA reads TGTGCCAGCAGTGAAGCGCGACATTATGAAGCTTTCTTT.

This chain connects TRBV28 to TRBJ2-6; no clear D gene. CDR1 and CDR2 from the germline V gene are MDHEN and SYDVKM. CDR3 length: 14 amino acids. With 10 bases removed from V and 1 base from J, the gap between germline ends came to 11 bases. The CDR3 DNA reads TGTGCCACCCAACGGTCGTCTGGGGCCAACGTCCTGACTTTC. Protein product: CATQRSSGANVLTF.

The rearrangement uses TRBV23-1 and TRBJ1-2; tentative D call: TRBD1 (6 bases). TRBV23-1 is marked as an open reading frame, function uncertain. The CDR3 is made up of 12 amino acids. Deletions cut 6 bases from V and 5 bases from J, with 10 bases between. As DNA, the CDR3 is TGCGCCAGCAGACAGGGTGGATATGGCTACACCTTC. Translated: CASRQGGYGYTF.

V usage is TRBV30 and J usage is TRBJ1-2, with D perhaps matching TRBD1 (6 bases). The CDR3 runs 12 residues. Germline CDR1 reads GTSNPN; CDR2 reads SVGIG (reference sequence). Trimming shortened V by 4 bases and J by 6 bases, and 12 bases separated the two germline ends. CDR3 sequence: CAWNRQEDGYTF. CDR3 bases: TGTGCCTGGAACAGACAGGAAGATGGCTACACCTTC.

This chain joins TRBV6-1 and TRBJ1-4; 9 bases align to TRBD1. Germline lookup yields CDR1 MNHNS and CDR2 SASEGT. This CDR3 has 17 residues. V gave up 2 bases and J gave up 2 bases; unmatched junction bases: 6. The CDR3 reads CASSEYSQGATNEKLFF. For the CDR3, the DNA is TGTGCCAGCAGTGAATACTCACAGGGGGCTACTAATGAAAAACTGTTTTTT.

This rearrangement joins TRBV2 to TRBJ2-3; no clear D gene. The CDR3 has 13 amino acids. V was trimmed by 6 bases and J by 0 bases, leaving 7 bases between them. Germline assignment: CDR1 SNHLY and CDR2 FYNNEI. The CDR3 DNA reads TGTGCCAGCAGGGTCAGAAGCACAGATACGCAGTATTTT. Amino acid sequence: CASRVRSTDTQYF.

The chain links TRBV4-1 to TRBJ2-1; 7 positions agree with TRBD2. CDR3 length equals 17 residues. From germline, CDR1 is MGHRA and CDR2 YSYEKL. Trimming removed 4 bases from V and 0 bases from J; junction bases left unmatched: 9. The CDR3 loop is CASSRTTSLSSYNEQFF. DNA for the CDR3: TGCGCCAGCAGCCGTACGACTAGCCTGAGCTCCTACAATGAGCAGTTCTTC.

This clone has a single count. This sequence joins TRBV6-1 and TRBJ2-1; TRBD1 matches at 8 bases. Germline CDR1 and CDR2: MNHNS and SASEGT. V lost 6 bases to trimming and J lost 5 bases; unmatched junction nucleotides: 18. The CDR3 consists of 18 residues. Here the CDR3 reads CASRERTGRGIRDNEQFF. The CDR3 region has the DNA TGTGCCAGCAGAGAACGGACAGGGAGAGGGATTCGGGACAATGAGCAGTTCTTC.

The V and J genes are TRBV5-4 and TRBJ2-7; 8 nucleotides match TRBD1. Germline CDR1 is SGHNT and CDR2 is YYREEE (reference sequence). The CDR3 has 16 amino acids. The junction had 9 bases not matched to a gene; V was cut back by 1 base and J by 3 bases. The CDR3 nucleotides are TGTGCCAGCAGCTTGTCAGGCCAGGGGGCGTTCTACGAGCAGTACTTC. Its protein is CASSLSGQGAFYEQYF.

The chain is built from TRBV25-1 and TRBJ2-1; tentatively, D is TRBD2 (6 bases). Per the germline V gene, CDR1 is MGHDK and CDR2 is SYGVNS. The CDR3 has 17 amino acids. V was cut by 8 bases and J by 0 bases, with 20 bases left in between. The CDR3 nucleotides read TGTGCCAGCCCGGGAGTCGGGGCCCTATACTCCTACAATGAGCAGTTCTTC. Encoded protein: CASPGVGALYSYNEQFF.

The J gene is TRBJ1-2, the V gene TRBV5-1, with D perhaps TRBD1 (6 bases). Trimming removed 0 bases at V and 2 bases at J, with 8 bases between. This CDR3 is built from 14 residues. CDR1 SGHRS and CDR2 YFSETQ come from the germline V gene. The CDR3 nucleotides are TGCGCCAGCAGCTTGGCAGGGGAGAACTATGGCTACACCTTC. Amino acids: CASSLAGENYGYTF.

V is TRBV18 and J is TRBJ1-1, with TRBD1 identical over 8 bases. CDR1 and CDR2 (germline): KGHSH, LQKENI. This CDR3 spans 17 amino acids. V lost 5 bases and J lost 0; bases outside the gene matches: 11. The CDR3 here is CASSEQGGALLNTEAFF. The CDR3 DNA reads as TGTGCCAGCTCAGAACAGGGGGGGGCCCTATTGAACACTGAAGCTTTCTTT. The full variable domain, in which reference TRBV18 and TRBJ1-1 provide the parts outside the CDR3, is NAGVMQNPRHLVRRRGQEARLRCSPMKGHSHVYWYRQLPEEGLKFMVYLQKENIIDESGMPKERFSAEFPKEGPSILRIQQVVRGDSAAYFCASSEQGGALLNTEAFFGQGTRLTVV.

The gene calls are TRBV6-6 and TRBJ1-3, with 10 nucleotides matching TRBD1. CDR1 and CDR2 from the germline V gene are MNHNY and SVGAGI (reference sequence). The CDR3 is 16 residues long. J lost 2 bases, V lost 4 bases, and 5 bases had no gene match. The CDR3, as DNA: TGTGCCAGCAGTTCGACAGGGGGCGCAGCTGGAAACACCATATATTTT. Translation: CASSSTGGAAGNTIYF.

The chain combines TRBV18 with TRBJ2-2, with 7 bases fitting TRBD2. Trimming at V came to 0 bases and at J to 1 base, leaving 8 bases not matched to a gene. The CDR3 has 18 residues. Germline loops: CDR1 KGHSH, CDR2 LQKENI. The CDR3 nucleotides are TGTGCCAGCTCACCACCGTATCGGACTAGGAGGAACACCGGGGAGCTGTTTTTT. Protein: CASSPPYRTRRNTGELFF.